The 21 T cell receptor beta chains given below trace back to one sample, sequenced in a study of T cell changes during pregnancy in multiple sclerosis. The assay was immunoSEQ multiplex PCR, and TCRdb's table has in-frame clones only and misses some. The sample lists 70,000 or so clones; 85% to 95% were seen once. Sequencing used CD4+ T cells from peripheral blood mononuclear cells, obtained before pregnancy. These receptors were taken from a female donor with multiple sclerosis, enrolled in a pregnancy study.

This chain links TRBV27 with TRBJ2-1; 11 nucleotides match TRBD2. This CDR3 is built from 14 residues. Germline loops: CDR1 MNHEY, CDR2 SMNVEV (reference sequence). Unmatched junction bases numbered 8, after V lost 9 bases and J lost 7 bases. CDR3 sequence reads: CASVAGGPGNEQFF. DNA of the CDR3: TGTGCCAGTGTAGCGGGGGGGCCGGGAAATGAGCAGTTCTTC.

This clone was counted once. The V call is TRBV5-1, the J call TRBJ1-3; D is perhaps TRBD1 (6 bases). Germline-derived CDR1 and CDR2 are SGHRS and YFSETQ. Trimming took 0 bases from V and 1 from J, leaving 11 bases between them. This CDR3 has 16 residues. CDR3 amino acids: CASSLVGGLSGNTIYF. The CDR3 DNA reads as TGCGCCAGCAGCTTGGTCGGGGGGCTGTCTGGAAACACCATATATTTT.

The CDR3 DNA reads TGTGCCAGCACCCTAACGGGACTGGGGAACACCGGGGAGCTGTTTTTT. This sequence encodes CASTLTGLGNTGELFF. The chain recombines TRBV7-6 with TRBJ2-2; possible D gene TRBD2, 6 bases. The V gene lost 7 bases and the J gene lost 1 base, with 16 bases spanning the gap. The germline CDR1 and CDR2 sequences are SGHVS and FNYEAQ. The CDR3 length is 16 residues.

The rearrangement uses TRBV27 and TRBJ2-1, with 10 bases matching TRBD1. Unmatched junction bases numbered 6, after V lost 5 bases and J lost 2 bases. The CDR3 totals 16 residues. The V gene's germline CDR1 is MNHEY and CDR2 SMNVEV (reference sequence). For the CDR3, the DNA is TGTGCCAGCAGTAGAGGGGGGACAGGGGCCTACAATGAGCAGTTCTTC. It is translated as CASSRGGTGAYNEQFF.

This clone was seen just once. V is TRBV5-1 and J is TRBJ2-7; 9 bases line up with TRBD2. V lost 4 bases to trimming and J lost 0 bases; unmatched junction nucleotides: 8. The CDR3 spans 16 residues. In germline, CDR1 is SGHRS, CDR2 YFSETQ. The CDR3 DNA is TGCGCCAGCAGCGCGGGAGGGCCGGGGGTCTCCTACGAGCAGTACTTC. Translated, it gives CASSAGGPGVSYEQYF.

The sample holds a few counts of this clone. This chain connects TRBV5-5 to TRBJ1-1, with D uncertain. This CDR3 spans 15 amino acids. CDR1 SGHKS and CDR2 YYEKEE come from the germline V gene (reference sequence). The V and J ends lost 4 bases and 0 bases respectively, with 13 bases between them. The CDR3 loop reads CASSARSEMNTEAFF. CDR3 in DNA: TGTGCCAGCAGCGCCCGGAGTGAGATGAACACTGAAGCTTTCTTT.

CDR3 nucleotide sequence: TGTGCCAGCTCACCCGGCAGGGGTAACTACGAGCAGTACTTC. This gives the protein CASSPGRGNYEQYF. The chain joins TRBV18 to TRBJ2-7; weak D call: TRBD1 (6 bases). Germline CDR1 and CDR2: KGHSH and LQKENI. This CDR3 comprises 14 residues. Trimming took off 3 bases at V and 3 bases at J, with 12 bases between the two ends.

This clone was picked up a small number of times. This sequence joins TRBV29-1 and TRBJ1-1; 11 positions agree with TRBD1. Germline V CDR1 and CDR2: SQVTM, ANQGSEA. This CDR3 region has 17 residues. The trim removed 6 bases at V and 3 bases at J, leaving 15 bases unmatched. The CDR3 loop reads CSVQRWTGGKRDTEAFF. CDR3 nucleotide sequence: TGCAGCGTACAGCGATGGACAGGGGGCAAGCGGGACACTGAAGCTTTCTTT.

The chain employs TRBV27 and TRBJ2-1; 12 nucleotides match TRBD2. This CDR3 comprises 16 residues. Germline V lookup: CDR1 MNHEY, CDR2 SMNVEV (reference sequence). With 0 bases clipped from V and 4 bases from J, the junction kept 1 base outside the gene matches. The CDR3 DNA reads TGTGCCAGCAGTTTATCAGGGACTAGCGGGTACAATGAGCAGTTCTTC. This gives the protein CASSLSGTSGYNEQFF.

The V gene is TRBV6-1, the J gene TRBJ1-5, with TRBD1 as a possible D gene (5 bases). This CDR3 is built from 15 residues. V was shortened by 2 bases and J by 7 bases, with 15 bases between the two germline ends. Germline CDR1 MNHNS, CDR2 SASEGT. DNA for the CDR3: TGTGCCAGCAGTGAACGCGGGGGAATCCGGCAGCCCCAGCATTTT. Its translation is CASSERGGIRQPQHF.

Notes on this clone: Other DNA sequences in the sample encode the same CDR3. The chain couples TRBV5-4 to TRBJ2-7; weak D call: TRBD2 (5 bases). CDR3 size: 14 residues. V was shortened by 1 base and J by 2 bases, with 10 bases between the two germline ends. Germline-derived CDR1 and CDR2 are SGHNT and YYREEE (reference sequence). The CDR3 region is CASSLSGSPYEQYF. DNA for the CDR3: TGTGCCAGCAGCTTGTCGGGGTCCCCCTACGAGCAGTACTTC.

Only one count was recorded for this clone. V gene TRBV19 combines with J gene TRBJ2-1; 7 bases are a match to TRBD2. This CDR3 comprises 14 residues. V shed 8 bases, J shed 0 bases, and the junction held 4 bases outside the gene matches. The germline CDR1 and CDR2 sequences are LNHDA and SQIVND (reference sequence). In DNA form, the CDR3 reads TGTGCCAGTGGCGGCGGGGGCTCCTACAATGAGCAGTTCTTC. Its protein is CASGGGGSYNEQFF. Complete variable domain (other parts from reference TRBV19 and TRBJ2-1): DGGITQSPKYLFRKEGQNVTLSCEQNLNHDAMYWYRQDPGQGLRLIYYSQIVNDFQKGDIAEGYSVSREKKESFPLTVTSAQKNPTAFYLCASGGGGSYNEQFFGPGTRLTVL.

V gene TRBV5-4 combines with J gene TRBJ2-5, with 7 bases lining up with TRBD1. The CDR3 covers 15 residues. After removal of 0 bases from V and 2 bases from J, the junction contained 4 bases not matched to a gene. Germline CDR1 is SGHNT and CDR2 is YYREEE (reference sequence). CDR3 amino acids: CASSLDRGWQETQYF. The CDR3 bases are TGTGCCAGCAGCTTGGACAGGGGATGGCAAGAGACCCAGTACTTC.

The rearrangement uses TRBV30 and TRBJ2-5, with no clear D. Looked up from germline, CDR1 is GTSNPN and CDR2 is SVGIG (reference sequence). V lost 2 bases and J lost 5, with 9 bases in between. This CDR3 has 12 residues. The CDR3 DNA follows: TGTGCCTGGAGTCGTATCGAGGAGACCCAGTACTTC. It encodes CAWSRIEETQYF.

This clone appeared once. As DNA, the CDR3 is TGTGCCAGCAGTCTTCCGGGACTGGAGGCCTACGAGCAGTACTTC. Translated: CASSLPGLEAYEQYF. The chain combines TRBV28 with TRBJ2-7; D is perhaps TRBD2 (6 bases). Germline loops: CDR1 MDHEN, CDR2 SYDVKM. This CDR3 is built from 15 residues. Trimming shortened V by 5 bases and J by 2 bases, and 16 bases separated the two germline ends.

The chain recombines TRBV6-6 with TRBJ1-4; perhaps TRBD1 as D (5 bases). The CDR3 runs 14 residues. Germline CDR1 reads MNHNY; CDR2 reads SVGAGI (reference sequence). The V gene lost 1 base and the J gene lost 4 bases, with 7 bases spanning the gap. This chain's CDR3 is CASSYFDSNEKLFF. CDR3 nucleotides: TGTGCCAGCAGTTACTTCGACAGTAATGAAAAACTGTTTTTT.

The chain has TRBV27 and TRBJ2-5; TRBD2 is a possible D gene (6 bases). V lost 5 bases, J lost 6 bases, and 13 bases lay in between. CDR1 and CDR2 from the germline V gene are MNHEY and SMNVEV (reference sequence). This CDR3 region has 13 residues. The DNA of the CDR3 is TGTGCCAGCAGTCTTCTAGCGCAACAGACCCAGTACTTC. It is translated as CASSLLAQQTQYF.

The V gene is TRBV5-1, the J gene TRBJ2-2; 14 bases are a match to TRBD2. Germline V gene sequence: CDR1 SGHRS, CDR2 YFSETQ. V lost 3 bases and J lost 0; bases outside the gene matches: 7. This CDR3 has 19 amino acids. DNA of the CDR3: TGCGCCAGCAGCTCATTGGGACTAGCGGGAGCCGCGAACACCGGGGAGCTGTTTTTT. Amino acid sequence: CASSSLGLAGAANTGELFF.

This clone was detected only once. The CDR3 spells CASSASTGELFF. For the CDR3, the DNA is TGTGCCAGCAGCGCTAGCACCGGGGAGCTGTTTTTT. The chain couples TRBV5-6 to TRBJ2-2; D gene unclear. Trimming shortened V by 4 bases and J by 4 bases, and 5 bases separated the two germline ends. The germline gives CDR1 SGHDT, CDR2 YYEEEE. The CDR3 runs to 12 residues.

V is TRBV5-6 and J is TRBJ1-2; D not resolved. The CDR3 covers 11 residues. V gave up 4 bases and J gave up 2 bases, with 3 bases separating them. In germline, CDR1 is SGHDT, CDR2 YYEEEE. CDR3 amino acids: CASSQNYGYTF. The CDR3 DNA sequence: TGTGCCAGCAGCCAGAACTATGGCTACACCTTC.

The CDR3 is CASSSRYRDEQFF. The CDR3 DNA reads TGTGCCAGCAGCTCTCGATATCGGGATGAGCAGTTCTTC. The rearrangement uses TRBV7-2 and TRBJ2-1, with D hard to call. There are 13 residues in the CDR3. Trimming removed 4 bases from V and 8 bases from J, with 12 bases in between. Germline V CDR1 and CDR2: SGHTA, FQGNSA.